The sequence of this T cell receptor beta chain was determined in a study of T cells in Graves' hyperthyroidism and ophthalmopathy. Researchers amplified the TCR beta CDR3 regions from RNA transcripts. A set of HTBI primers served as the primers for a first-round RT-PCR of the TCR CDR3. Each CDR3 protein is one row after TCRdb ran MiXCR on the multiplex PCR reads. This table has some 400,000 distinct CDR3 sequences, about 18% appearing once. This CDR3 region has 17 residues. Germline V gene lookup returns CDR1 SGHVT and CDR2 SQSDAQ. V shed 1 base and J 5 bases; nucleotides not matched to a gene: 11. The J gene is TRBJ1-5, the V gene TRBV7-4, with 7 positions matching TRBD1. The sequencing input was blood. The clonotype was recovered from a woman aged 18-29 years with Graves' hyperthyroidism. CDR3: CASSLVFADRSDQPQHF. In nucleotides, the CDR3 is TGTGCCAGCAGCTTAGTATTTGCGGACAGGTCGGATCAGCCCCAGCATTTT.